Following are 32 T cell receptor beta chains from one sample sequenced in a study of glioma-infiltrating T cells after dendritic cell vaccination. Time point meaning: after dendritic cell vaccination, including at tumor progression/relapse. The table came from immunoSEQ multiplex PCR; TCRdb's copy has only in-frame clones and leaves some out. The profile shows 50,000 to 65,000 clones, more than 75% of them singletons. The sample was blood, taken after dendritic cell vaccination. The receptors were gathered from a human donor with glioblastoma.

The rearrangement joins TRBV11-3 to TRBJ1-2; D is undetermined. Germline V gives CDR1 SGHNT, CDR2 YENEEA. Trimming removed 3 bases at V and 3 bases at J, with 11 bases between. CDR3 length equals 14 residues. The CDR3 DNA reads TGTGCCAGCAGCTTTTCAGGCCCTGACTATGGCTACACCTTC. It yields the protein CASSFSGPDYGYTF. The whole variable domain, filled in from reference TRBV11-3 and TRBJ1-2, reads EAGVVQSPRYKIIEKKQPVAFWCNPISGHNTLYWYLQNLGQGPELLIRYENEEAVDDSQLPKDRFSAERLKGVDSTLKIQPAELGDSAVYLCASSFSGPDYGYTFGSGTRLTVV.

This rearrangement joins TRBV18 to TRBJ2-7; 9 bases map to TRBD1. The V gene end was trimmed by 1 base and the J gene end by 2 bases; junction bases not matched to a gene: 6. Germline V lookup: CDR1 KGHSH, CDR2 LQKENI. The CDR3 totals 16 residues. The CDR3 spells CASSPLGQGTPYEQYF. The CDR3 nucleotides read TGTGCCAGCTCACCACTTGGACAGGGGACCCCCTACGAGCAGTACTTC. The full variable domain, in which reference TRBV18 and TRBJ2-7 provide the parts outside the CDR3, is NAGVMQNPRHLVRRRGQEARLRCSPMKGHSHVYWYRQLPEEGLKFMVYLQKENIIDESGMPKERFSAEFPKEGPSILRIQQVVRGDSAAYFCASSPLGQGTPYEQYFGPGTRLTVT.

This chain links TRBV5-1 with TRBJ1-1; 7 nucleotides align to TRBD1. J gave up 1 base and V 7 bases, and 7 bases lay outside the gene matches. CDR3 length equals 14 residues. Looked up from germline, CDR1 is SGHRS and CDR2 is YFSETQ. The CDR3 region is CASEGGVGNTEAFF. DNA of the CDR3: TGCGCCAGCGAAGGGGGCGTTGGGAACACTGAAGCTTTCTTT.

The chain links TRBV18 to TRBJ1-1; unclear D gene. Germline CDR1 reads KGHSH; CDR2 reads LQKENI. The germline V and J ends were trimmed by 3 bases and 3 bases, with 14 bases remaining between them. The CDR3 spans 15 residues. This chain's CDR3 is CASSPTGEVDTEAFF. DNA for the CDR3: TGTGCCAGCTCACCGACCGGTGAGGTGGACACTGAAGCTTTCTTT. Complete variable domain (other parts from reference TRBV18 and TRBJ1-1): NAGVMQNPRHLVRRRGQEARLRCSPMKGHSHVYWYRQLPEEGLKFMVYLQKENIIDESGMPKERFSAEFPKEGPSILRIQQVVRGDSAAYFCASSPTGEVDTEAFFGQGTRLTVV.

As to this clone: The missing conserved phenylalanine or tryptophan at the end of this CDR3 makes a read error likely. Here the CDR3 DNA reads TGTGCCAGCAGTGCGAGGACAGGCCTCTACGAGCAGTACCTC. Translation gives CASSARTGLYEQYL. The V gene is TRBV6-1, the J gene TRBJ2-7; 7 bases match TRBD1. CDR1 and CDR2 from the germline V gene are MNHNS and SASEGT. The CDR3 consists of 14 residues. J lost 3 bases, V lost 4 bases, and 6 bases had no gene match.

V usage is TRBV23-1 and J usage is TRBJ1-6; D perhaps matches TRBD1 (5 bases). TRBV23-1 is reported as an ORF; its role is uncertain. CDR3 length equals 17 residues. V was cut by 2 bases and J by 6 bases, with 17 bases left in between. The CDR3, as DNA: TGCGCCAGCAGTCAACCTATCGTGACAGACCGTAATTCACCCCTCCACTTT. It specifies CASSQPIVTDRNSPLHF.

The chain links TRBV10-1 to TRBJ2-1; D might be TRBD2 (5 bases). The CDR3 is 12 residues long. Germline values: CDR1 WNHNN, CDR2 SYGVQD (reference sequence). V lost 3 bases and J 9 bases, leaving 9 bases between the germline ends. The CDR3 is CASSDSSGEQFF. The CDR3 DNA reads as TGCGCCAGCAGTGATTCCAGCGGTGAGCAGTTCTTC.

This CDR3 is CASSEGQGLYEQYF. Written as DNA, the CDR3 is TGCGCCAGCAGCGAGGGACAGGGCCTCTACGAGCAGTACTTC. The V and J genes are TRBV5-1 and TRBJ2-7; the match to TRBD1 covers 9 bases. CDR1 SGHRS and CDR2 YFSETQ come from the germline V gene. The V and J ends lost 4 bases and 3 bases, in that order; junction bases with no gene match: 5. The CDR3 spans 14 residues.

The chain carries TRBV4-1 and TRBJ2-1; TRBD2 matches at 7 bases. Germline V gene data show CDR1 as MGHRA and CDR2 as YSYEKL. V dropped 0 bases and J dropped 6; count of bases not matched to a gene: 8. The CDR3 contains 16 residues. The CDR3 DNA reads TGCGCCAGCAGCCAAGAGGGACTAAGGGCAGGCAATGAGCAGTTCTTC. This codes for CASSQEGLRAGNEQFF.

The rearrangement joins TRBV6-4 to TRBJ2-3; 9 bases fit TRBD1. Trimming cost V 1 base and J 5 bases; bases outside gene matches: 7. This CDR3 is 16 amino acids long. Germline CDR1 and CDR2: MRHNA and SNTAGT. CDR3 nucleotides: TGTGCCAGCAGTGACTGGAACAGGGGGCCGAGAGATACGCAGTATTTT. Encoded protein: CASSDWNRGPRDTQYF.

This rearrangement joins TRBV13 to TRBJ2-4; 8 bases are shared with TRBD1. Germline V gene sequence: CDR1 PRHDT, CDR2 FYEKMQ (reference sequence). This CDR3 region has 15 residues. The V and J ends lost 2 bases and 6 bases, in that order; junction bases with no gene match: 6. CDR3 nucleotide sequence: TGTGCCAGCAGCTTATGGACAGGGAATTTAAACATTCAGTACTTC. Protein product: CASSLWTGNLNIQYF. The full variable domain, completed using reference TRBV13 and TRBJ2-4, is AAGVIQSPRHLIKEKRETATLKCYPIPRHDTVYWYQQGPGQDPQFLISFYEKMQSDKGSIPDRFSAQQFSDYHSELNMSSLELGDSALYFCASSLWTGNLNIQYFGAGTRLSVL.

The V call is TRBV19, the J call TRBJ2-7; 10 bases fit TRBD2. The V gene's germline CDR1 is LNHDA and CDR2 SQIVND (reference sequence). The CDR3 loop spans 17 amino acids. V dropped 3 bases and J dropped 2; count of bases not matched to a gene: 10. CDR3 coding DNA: TGTGCCAGTAGTATCAAATCTCCTAGCGGGGGTGCCTACGAGCAGTACTTC. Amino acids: CASSIKSPSGGAYEQYF.

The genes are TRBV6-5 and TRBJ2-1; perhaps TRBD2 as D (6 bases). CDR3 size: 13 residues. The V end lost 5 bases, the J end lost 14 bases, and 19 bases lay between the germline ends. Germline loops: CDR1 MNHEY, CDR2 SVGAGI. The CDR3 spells CASSEALWPSEFF. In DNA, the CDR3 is TGTGCCAGCAGTGAAGCGCTTTGGCCTAGCGAGTTCTTC.

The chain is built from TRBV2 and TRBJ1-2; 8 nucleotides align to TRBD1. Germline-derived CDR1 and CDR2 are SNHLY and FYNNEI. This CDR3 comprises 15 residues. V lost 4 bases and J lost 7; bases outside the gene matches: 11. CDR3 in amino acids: CASSATRGLIGGYTF. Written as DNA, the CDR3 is TGTGCCAGCAGTGCCACCAGGGGGCTAATAGGTGGCTACACCTTC.

The CDR3 spells CASSPSPGQGDYGYTF. In nucleotides, the CDR3 is TGTGCCAGCAGCCCGAGCCCGGGACAGGGTGACTATGGCTACACCTTC. The chain employs TRBV9 and TRBJ1-2; 9 bases align to TRBD1. V was pared by 4 bases and J by 3 bases, with 10 bases of the junction left unmatched. The CDR3 extends over 16 amino acids. Germline CDR1 is SGDLS and CDR2 is YYNGEE.

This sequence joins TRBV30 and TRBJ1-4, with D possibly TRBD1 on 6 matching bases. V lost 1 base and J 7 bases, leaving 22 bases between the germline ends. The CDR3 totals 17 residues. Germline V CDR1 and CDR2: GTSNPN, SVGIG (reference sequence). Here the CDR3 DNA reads TGTGCCTGGAGTGACAAAGAGAGGGGGGGGAGCATTGAAAAACTGTTTTTT. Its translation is CAWSDKERGGSIEKLFF.

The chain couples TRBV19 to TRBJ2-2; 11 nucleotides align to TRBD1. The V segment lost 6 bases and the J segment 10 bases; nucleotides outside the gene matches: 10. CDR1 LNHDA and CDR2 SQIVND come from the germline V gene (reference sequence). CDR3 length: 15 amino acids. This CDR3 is CASRRSGQGGLELFF. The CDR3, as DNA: TGTGCCAGTAGAAGATCGGGACAGGGGGGGCTGGAGCTGTTTTTT.

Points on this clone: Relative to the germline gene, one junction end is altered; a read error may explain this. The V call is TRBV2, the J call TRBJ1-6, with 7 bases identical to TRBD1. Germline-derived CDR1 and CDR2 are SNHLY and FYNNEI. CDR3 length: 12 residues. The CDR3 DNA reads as TGTGCCAGCACTGAACAGGGGTCACCCCTCCACTTT. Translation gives CASTEQGSPLHF.

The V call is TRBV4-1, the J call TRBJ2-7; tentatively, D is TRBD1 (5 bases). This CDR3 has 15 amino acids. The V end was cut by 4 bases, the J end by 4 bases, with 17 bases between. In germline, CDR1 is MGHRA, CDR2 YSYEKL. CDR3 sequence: CASSLIEDPGYEQYF. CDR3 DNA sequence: TGCGCCAGCAGCCTCATCGAGGACCCAGGGTACGAGCAGTACTTC.

This chain's CDR3 is CASSPPNRASGNTIYF. For the CDR3, the DNA is TGTGCCAGCTCACCTCCGAACAGGGCCTCTGGAAACACCATATATTTT. The chain couples TRBV18 to TRBJ1-3; tentative D call: TRBD1 (6 bases). This CDR3 is 16 amino acids long. The V gene lost 3 bases and the J gene lost 0 bases, with 12 bases spanning the gap. Germline V gives CDR1 KGHSH, CDR2 LQKENI.

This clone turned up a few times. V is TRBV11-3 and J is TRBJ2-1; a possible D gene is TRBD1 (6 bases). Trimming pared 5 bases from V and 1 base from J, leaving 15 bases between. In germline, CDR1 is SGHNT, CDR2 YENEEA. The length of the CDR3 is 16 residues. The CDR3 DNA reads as TGTGCCAGCAGCGTTGCCGGGACACTATCCTACAATGAGCAGTTCTTC. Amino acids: CASSVAGTLSYNEQFF.

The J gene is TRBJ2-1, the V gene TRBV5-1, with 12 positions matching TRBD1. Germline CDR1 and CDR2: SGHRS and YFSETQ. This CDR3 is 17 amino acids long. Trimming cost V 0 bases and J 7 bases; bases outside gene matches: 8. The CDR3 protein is CASSLGPGQGAGNEQFF. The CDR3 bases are TGCGCCAGCAGCTTGGGTCCGGGACAGGGGGCTGGGAATGAGCAGTTCTTC.

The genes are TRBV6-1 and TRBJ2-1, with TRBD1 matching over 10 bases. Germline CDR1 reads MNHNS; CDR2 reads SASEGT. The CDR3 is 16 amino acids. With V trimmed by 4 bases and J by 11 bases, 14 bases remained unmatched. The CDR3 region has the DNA TGTGCCAGCAGTGCCCAGTTGACAGGGGGCGTAAACCAGCAGTTCTTC. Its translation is CASSAQLTGGVNQQFF.

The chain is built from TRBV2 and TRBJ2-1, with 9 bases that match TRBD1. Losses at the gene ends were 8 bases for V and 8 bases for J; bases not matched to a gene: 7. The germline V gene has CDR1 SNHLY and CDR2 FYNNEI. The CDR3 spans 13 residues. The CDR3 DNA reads TGTGCCAGCCGAACCGGGACAGGGTATGAGCAGTTCTTC. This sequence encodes CASRTGTGYEQFF. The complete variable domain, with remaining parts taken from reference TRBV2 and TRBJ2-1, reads EPEVTQTPSHQVTQMGQEVILRCVPISNHLYFYWYRQILGQKVEFLVSFYNNEISEKSEIFDDQFSVERPDGSNFTLKIRSTKLEDSAMYFCASRTGTGYEQFFGPGTRLTVL.

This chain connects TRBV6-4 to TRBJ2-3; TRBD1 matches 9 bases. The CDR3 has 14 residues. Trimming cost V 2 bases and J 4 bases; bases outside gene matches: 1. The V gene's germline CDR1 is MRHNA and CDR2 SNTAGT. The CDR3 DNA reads TGTGCCAGCAGTGACGGACAGGGGCCAGATACGCAGTATTTT. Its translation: CASSDGQGPDTQYF.

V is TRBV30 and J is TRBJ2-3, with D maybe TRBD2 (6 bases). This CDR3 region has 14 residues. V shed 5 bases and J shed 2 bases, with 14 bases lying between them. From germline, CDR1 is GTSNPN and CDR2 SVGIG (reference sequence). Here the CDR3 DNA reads TGTGCCTGGGCCCTACGGGGGTTCACAGATACGCAGTATTTT. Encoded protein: CAWALRGFTDTQYF. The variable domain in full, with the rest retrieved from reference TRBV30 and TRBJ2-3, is SQTIHQWPATLVQPVGSPLSLECTVEGTSNPNLYWYRQAAGRGLQLLFYSVGIGQISSEVPQNLSASRPQDRQFILSSKKLLLSDSGFYLCAWALRGFTDTQYFGPGTRLTVL.

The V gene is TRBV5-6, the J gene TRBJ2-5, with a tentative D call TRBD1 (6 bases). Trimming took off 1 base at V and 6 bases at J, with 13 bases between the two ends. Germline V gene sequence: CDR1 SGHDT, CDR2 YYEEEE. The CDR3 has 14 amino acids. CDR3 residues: CASSLLQGRKTQYF. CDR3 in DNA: TGTGCCAGCAGCTTGTTACAGGGCCGTAAGACCCAGTACTTC.

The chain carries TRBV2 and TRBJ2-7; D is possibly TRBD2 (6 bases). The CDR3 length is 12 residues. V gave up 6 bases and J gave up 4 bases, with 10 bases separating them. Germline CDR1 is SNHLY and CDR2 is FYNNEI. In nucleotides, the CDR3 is TGTGCCAGCAGGGGAGGCGGGTACGAGCAGTACTTC. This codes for CASRGGGYEQYF. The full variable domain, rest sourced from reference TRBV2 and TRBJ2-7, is EPEVTQTPSHQVTQMGQEVILRCVPISNHLYFYWYRQILGQKVEFLVSFYNNEISEKSEIFDDQFSVERPDGSNFTLKIRSTKLEDSAMYFCASRGGGYEQYFGPGTRLTVT.

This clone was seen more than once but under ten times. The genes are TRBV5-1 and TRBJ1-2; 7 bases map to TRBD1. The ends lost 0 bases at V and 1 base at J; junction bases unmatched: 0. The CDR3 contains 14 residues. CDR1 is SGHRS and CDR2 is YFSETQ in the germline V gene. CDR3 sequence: CASSLDRGNYGYTF. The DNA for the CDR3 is TGCGCCAGCAGCTTGGACAGGGGTAACTATGGCTACACCTTC.

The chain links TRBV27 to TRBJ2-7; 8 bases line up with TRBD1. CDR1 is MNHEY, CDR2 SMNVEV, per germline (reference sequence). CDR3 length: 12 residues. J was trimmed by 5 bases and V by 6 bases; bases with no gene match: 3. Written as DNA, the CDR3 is TGTGCCAGCAGGACAGGGGCCAACGAGCAGTACTTC. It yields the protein CASRTGANEQYF.

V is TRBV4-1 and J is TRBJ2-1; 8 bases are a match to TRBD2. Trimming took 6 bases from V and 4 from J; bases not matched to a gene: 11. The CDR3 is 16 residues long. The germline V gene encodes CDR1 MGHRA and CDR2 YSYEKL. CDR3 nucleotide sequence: TGCGCCAGCAGTCCCCAAGTGAGCGGGGGTTACAATGAGCAGTTCTTC. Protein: CASSPQVSGGYNEQFF.

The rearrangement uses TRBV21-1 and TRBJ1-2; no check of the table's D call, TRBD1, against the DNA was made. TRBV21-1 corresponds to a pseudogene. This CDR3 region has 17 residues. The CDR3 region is CASSKSEGQGFKNGYTF. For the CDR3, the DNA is TGTGCCAGCAGCAAATCGGAGGGACAGGGGTTTAAGAATGGCTACACCTTC.